One and the same sample provided the 24 T cell receptor beta chains below, sequenced in a study of vaccination and CD4 T cells after COVID-19. Cultured CD4+ T cell DNA underwent sequencing with the Oncomine TCR Beta short-read assay. TCRdb processed the PCR reads anew with MiXCR; each CDR3 protein has one entry. Of some 15,000 distinct CDR3 sequences detected, about 53% appear once; the ten largest clones hold around 4.5%. Noted treatment: roughly ten-day PBMC culture with coronavirus spike peptide pools or control peptides (ViraFEST assay). Their specific antigens are unknown. The specimen comprised CD4+ T cells from blood, cultured in vitro, sampled before SARS-CoV-2 vaccination. These receptors all stem from a human donor who had recovered from COVID-19.

The rearrangement joins TRBV7-8 to TRBJ1-2; 12 nucleotides agree with TRBD1. This CDR3 is built from 19 residues. The germline V gene encodes CDR1 SGHVS and CDR2 FQNEAQ. V dropped 5 bases and J dropped 2; count of bases not matched to a gene: 15. Here the CDR3 reads CASSLGTGGFDRVNYGYTF. The CDR3 bases are TGTGCCAGCAGCCTAGGGACAGGGGGCTTCGATAGGGTCAACTATGGCTACACCTTC.

The CDR3 reads CASTIGGRGGVSQETQYF. As DNA, the CDR3 is TGTGCCAGCACCATAGGAGGGAGAGGAGGGGTGAGCCAAGAGACCCAGTACTTC. The chain carries TRBV12-3 or TRBV12-4 and TRBJ2-5, with D maybe TRBD2 (6 bases). The CDR3 totals 18 residues. The V end was cut by 7 bases, the J end by 1 base, with 25 bases between.

The rearrangement links TRBV6-1 to TRBJ1-1, with 7 nucleotides matching TRBD1. Unmatched junction bases numbered 9, after V lost 7 bases and J lost 4 bases. The germline CDR1 and CDR2 sequences are MNHNS and SASEGT. This CDR3 spans 14 amino acids. CDR3 sequence reads: CASTGRQGGTEAFF. DNA of the CDR3: TGTGCCAGCACGGGTCGGCAGGGGGGCACTGAAGCTTTCTTT.

The chain links TRBV12-3 or TRBV12-4 to TRBJ1-2; the match to TRBD1 covers 9 bases. The length of the CDR3 is 16 residues. Losses at the gene ends were 2 bases for V and 4 bases for J; bases not matched to a gene: 8. CDR3 DNA: TGTGCCAGCAGTTTAATTAGTGGGACAGGGCTCTATGGCTACACCTTC. This codes for CASSLISGTGLYGYTF.

This chain links TRBV20-1 with TRBJ1-6, with 8 nucleotides matching TRBD1. Looked up from germline, CDR1 is DFQATT and CDR2 is SNEGSKA (reference sequence). CDR3 length: 15 residues. After removal of 4 bases from V and 6 bases from J, the junction contained 8 bases not matched to a gene. CDR3 residues: CSANHRDRFNSPLHF. The CDR3 bases are TGCAGTGCTAACCACCGGGACAGGTTTAATTCACCCCTCCACTTT.

This chain uses TRBV20-1 with TRBJ2-2; the D call may be TRBD1 or TRBD2 (7 bases each). This CDR3 contains 15 residues. From germline, CDR1 is DFQATT and CDR2 SNEGSKA (reference sequence). Trimming took off 6 bases at V and 7 bases at J, with 21 bases between the two ends. As DNA, the CDR3 is TGCAGTGCCACTAAGGGGGCGGGAGCTTTCGGGGAGCTGTTTTTT. Translated: CSATKGAGAFGELFF.

The rearrangement uses TRBV20-1 and TRBJ1-2, with a tentative D call TRBD1 (6 bases). The CDR3 spans 14 residues. V lost 0 bases and J 7 bases, leaving 15 bases between the germline ends. Germline V CDR1 and CDR2: DFQATT, SNEGSKA (reference sequence). The CDR3 loop reads CSARDNRELSGYTF. The CDR3 DNA is TGCAGTGCTAGAGATAACAGGGAGCTCAGTGGCTACACCTTC.

The chain combines TRBV20-1 with TRBJ1-5; no clear D gene. CDR1 DFQATT and CDR2 SNEGSKA come from the germline V gene (reference sequence). The CDR3 spans 14 residues. With 3 bases removed from V and 5 bases from J, the gap between germline ends came to 14 bases. The CDR3 loop reads CSASPTEGYQPQHF. CDR3 coding DNA: TGCAGTGCTAGCCCCACAGAAGGATATCAGCCCCAGCATTTT.

J is TRBJ1-3 and V is TRBV20-1; D is unresolved. Germline CDR1 is DFQATT and CDR2 is SNEGSKA (reference sequence). V was pared by 0 bases and J by 7 bases, with 7 bases between. The CDR3 runs 12 residues. The CDR3 reads CSAREPGNTIYF. The DNA for the CDR3 is TGCAGTGCTAGAGAGCCCGGGAACACCATATATTTT.

The chain is built from TRBV19 and TRBJ1-2, with TRBD1 as a possible D gene (5 bases). This CDR3 contains 16 residues. V lost 0 bases and J lost 0, with 11 bases in between. Germline V gene sequence: CDR1 LNHDA, CDR2 SQIVND (reference sequence). The CDR3 here is CASSIDSRGPNYGYTF. The CDR3 nucleotides are TGTGCCAGTAGTATAGATAGCCGGGGACCTAACTATGGCTACACCTTC.

V is TRBV6-5 and J is TRBJ2-3; D gene ambiguous. V gave up 2 bases and J gave up 2 bases, with 5 bases separating them. The CDR3 length is 13 residues. Germline assignment: CDR1 MNHEY and CDR2 SVGAGI. The CDR3 region has the DNA TGTGCCAGCAGTTACGGCAACACAGATACGCAGTATTTT. Protein sequence: CASSYGNTDTQYF.

This clonotype was seen only a few times. The rearrangement uses TRBV20-1 and TRBJ1-1; weak D call: TRBD1 (5 bases). Germline CDR1 is DFQATT and CDR2 is SNEGSKA (reference sequence). The CDR3 loop spans 15 amino acids. Trimming removed 6 bases at V and 7 bases at J, with 24 bases between. In DNA, the CDR3 is TGCAGTGCCGGGAGGGCAGGGCGGCTAGATTTTGAAGCTTTCTTT. Encoded protein: CSAGRAGRLDFEAFF.

The V and J genes are TRBV11-2 and TRBJ2-2; D is undetermined. In germline, CDR1 is SGHAT, CDR2 FQNNGV. V lost 2 bases and J 4 bases, leaving 8 bases between the germline ends. This CDR3 region has 14 residues. CDR3 residues: CASSLLRATGELFF. Written as DNA, the CDR3 is TGTGCCAGCAGCTTATTAAGGGCCACCGGGGAGCTGTTTTTT.

Note on this clonotype: Its ends do not fully match the called genes, so a read error is possible. CDR3 nucleotide sequence: TGCAGTGCGGGACTCATGGAGGCCAGCGGTGGCTGCACCTTC. Translating it yields CSAGLMEASGGCTF. This chain connects TRBV20-1 to TRBJ1-2, with D tentatively TRBD1 (5 bases). The CDR3 loop spans 14 amino acids. CDR1 and CDR2 (germline): DFQATT, SNEGSKA (reference sequence).

J is TRBJ1-6 and V is TRBV27, with unresolved D. The germline CDR1 and CDR2 sequences are MNHEY and SMNVEV (reference sequence). The V and J ends lost 3 bases and 6 bases respectively, with 9 bases between them. There are 14 residues in the CDR3. CDR3 nucleotide sequence: TGTGCCAGCAGTTTTCGGTCAGCTAATTCACCCCTCCACTTT. Its translation is CASSFRSANSPLHF.

The J gene is TRBJ2-2, the V gene TRBV15; D gene ambiguous. Per the germline V gene, CDR1 is LNHNV and CDR2 is YYDKDF (reference sequence). V shed 3 bases and J shed 0 bases, with 5 bases lying between them. This CDR3 spans 14 amino acids. The DNA for the CDR3 is TGTGCCACCAGCAGTAAACCGAACACCGGGGAGCTGTTTTTT. It yields the protein CATSSKPNTGELFF.

This clonotype was observed a few times. The rearrangement links TRBV7-3 to TRBJ1-5; D is uncertain. Trimming removed 5 bases at V and 6 bases at J, with 11 bases between. This CDR3 comprises 13 residues. CDR1 SGHTA and CDR2 FQGTGA come from the germline V gene. The CDR3 here is CASSPRYGQPQHF. In nucleotides, the CDR3 is TGTGCCAGCAGCCCACGGTACGGTCAGCCCCAGCATTTT.

This clonotype was counted only a few times. The rearrangement links TRBV6-1 to TRBJ2-2; 7 bases line up with TRBD2. From germline, CDR1 is MNHNS and CDR2 SASEGT. The CDR3 runs to 16 residues. V gave up 1 base and J gave up 5 bases; unmatched junction bases: 7. The CDR3 sequence is CASSEVGGPRTGELFF. CDR3 bases: TGTGCCAGCAGTGAAGTGGGAGGGCCGAGGACCGGGGAGCTGTTTTTT.

This chain connects TRBV18 to TRBJ2-5; D unclear. Per the germline V gene, CDR1 is KGHSH and CDR2 is LQKENI. The CDR3 length is 14 residues. V was trimmed by 2 bases and J by 1 base, leaving 8 bases between them. The CDR3 bases are TGTGCCAGCTCACCAACCCGGTTCCAAGAGACCCAGTACTTC. Translated: CASSPTRFQETQYF.

The chain's CDR3 is CASSPQQNTEAFF. The CDR3 coding sequence is TGTGCCAGCAGTCCACAGCAGAACACTGAAGCTTTCTTT. The chain is built from TRBV6-1 and TRBJ1-1, with D unclear. This CDR3 contains 13 residues. Germline V gene lookup returns CDR1 MNHNS and CDR2 SASEGT. Deletions cut 5 bases from V and 1 base from J, with 8 bases between.

The chain uses TRBV6-2 or TRBV6-3 and TRBJ2-1; no clear D gene. Germline loops: CDR1 MNHEY, CDR2 SVGEGT. The CDR3 covers 15 residues. V was clipped by 3 bases and J by 6 bases, with 15 bases between them. The CDR3 region is CASSYGLGRGNEQFF. DNA for the CDR3: TGTGCCAGCAGTTATGGTTTGGGTAGAGGCAATGAGCAGTTCTTC.

The chain couples TRBV7-2 to TRBJ2-3; 10 bases fit TRBD2. Germline loops: CDR1 SGHTA, CDR2 FQGNSA. The CDR3 has 16 amino acids. V was clipped by 5 bases and J by 7 bases; unmatched bases: 12. CDR3 in DNA: TGTGCCAGCAGCCTCGCTAGCGGGGGATCACAGAATACGCAGTATTTT. The encoded protein is CASSLASGGSQNTQYF.

V is TRBV18 and J is TRBJ2-2; TRBD2 agrees at 11 bases. The CDR3 spans 18 residues. The germline gives CDR1 KGHSH, CDR2 LQKENI. V shed 2 bases, J shed 7 bases, and the junction held 12 bases outside the gene matches. DNA for the CDR3: TGTGCCAGCTCACCATTCTCCGGGACTAGCGGCAGGGGCGGGGAGCTGTTTTTT. Amino acid sequence: CASSPFSGTSGRGGELFF.

The rearrangement links TRBV7-2 to TRBJ2-3, with D possibly being TRBD2 (6 bases). V dropped 4 bases and J dropped 0 bases, with 17 bases sitting between them. Germline lookup yields CDR1 SGHTA and CDR2 FQGNSA. CDR3 length: 17 residues. For the CDR3, the DNA is TGTGCCAGCAGCTCGGGGACGGCGGGGACTAGCACAGATACGCAGTATTTT. Its translation: CASSSGTAGTSTDTQYF.